This T cell receptor (beta chain) originates from a study of T cell repertoires in cytomegalovirus infection (dated by TCRdb to between 2017 and 2020). Study-level background: Recently identified HLA-C-restricted CMV epitopes, whose presentation resists viral immunomodulation, were targeted by peptide stimulations together with well-studied HLA-B-restricted epitopes. Donor HLA type was relevant to the analysis, because carriage of CMV infection together with the matching HLA type was indicated by public TCR beta signatures.

The investigation overall reported the following: In both this cohort and an independent roughly 330-donor cohort, the cumulative frequency of public TCR beta family members distinguished carriers of CMV infection plus the relevant HLA type. The ex vivo response was dominated by HLA-C-restricted CMV-specific TCR beta clonotypes, which also provided the single most frequent clonotype in two of eight donors.

The intended sense of this specimen's treatment or condition label: in vitro stimulation with specific CMV peptide epitopes to enrich CMV-specific T cells. Details on this clonotype: Its binding antigen is unknown. Because it lacks the conserved phenylalanine or tryptophan at the end, this CDR3 is likely a read error.

Sequenced using an Illumina HiSeq 1500. The public sequencing data were trimmed at Q25 with fastp and processed into clonotypes with MiXCR by TCRdb, which kept only in-frame beta chains. Rows matching on CDR3 protein sequence are summarized as one entry with the most common DNA and genes. In this sample the table shows some 200,000 distinct CDR3 sequences, about 39% of which occur a single time. The top ten clones comprise approximately 60% of the sample. Per the germline V gene, SGHDN is the CDR1 and FVKESK is the CDR2. Clipping removes 0 bases from V and 2 bases from J, with 7 as the unmatched junction base count. The CDR3 spans 17 residues, counting both ends. Only CDR3 DNA remains: 51 bases, in frame from the first base.

This clonotype was obtained from a human donor in good health (CMV status not recorded). Some clones in this sample may be carry-over from other donors' samples. The chain is assembled from TRBV14 and TRBJ2-1, with TRBD1 matching 7 junction bases. Material: CD8+ T cells from cultured PBMCs, obtained from culture after CMV antigen stimulation. The CDR3 reads CASSQDGRTGAYNEQFL. The nucleotides are TGTGCCAGCAGCCAAGATGGGCGGACAGGAGCCTACAATGAGCAGTTCTTA.